The next 11 T cell receptor beta chains were all read from a single sample in a study of monozygotic twins with inflammatory bowel disease. TCRdb re-analyzed the 5' RACE reads; it lists each CDR3 protein once, without DNA. Recorded for this sample: a few hundred thousand distinct CDR3 sequences. The source material was blood. Receptors were obtained from a human donor with ulcerative colitis or Crohn's disease, or a healthy co-twin of an affected twin (not recorded which).

The V call is TRBV6-1, the J call TRBJ1-5; the D call of TRBD1 rests on TCRdb alone, since no DNA is present to check it. Germline assignment: CDR1 MNHNS and CDR2 SASEGT. There are 16 residues in the CDR3. The CDR3 protein is CASNSRQGEVNQPQHF.

The gene calls are TRBV6-5 and TRBJ1-2. Germline assignment: CDR1 MNHEY and CDR2 SVGAGI. The CDR3 is made up of 15 amino acids. This chain's CDR3 is CASSYSNTANYGYTF.

This chain links TRBV7-2 with TRBJ2-5; TCRdb's D call, TRBD1, is unchecked because there is no DNA. The germline V gene encodes CDR1 SGHTA and CDR2 FQGNSA. The CDR3 spans 14 residues. CDR3 in amino acids: CASSLAGAQETQYF.

V gene TRBV28 combines with J gene TRBJ2-2; TCRdb gives TRBD2 as the D gene, but with no DNA this cannot be confirmed. The germline CDR1 and CDR2 sequences are MDHEN and SYDVKM. The CDR3 loop spans 15 amino acids. The CDR3 region is CASTQVQGRTGELFF.

The rearrangement links TRBV27 to TRBJ2-2; TCRdb indicates TRBD1, and absent DNA this call remains unverified. Germline V gives CDR1 MNHEY, CDR2 SMNVEV (reference sequence). This CDR3 is 16 amino acids long. The CDR3 loop is CASSLPGTGNTGELFF.

V is TRBV20-1 and J is TRBJ2-7; TCRdb selects TRBD1, and the lack of DNA leaves this call unchecked. CDR1 and CDR2 (germline): DFQATT, SNEGSKA (reference sequence). The CDR3 sequence is 13 residues long. The CDR3 loop reads CSARSRTGFEQYF.

V and J are TRBV4-1 and TRBJ2-4; without DNA, the TCRdb call of TRBD1 cannot be checked. Per germline, CDR1 MGHRA and CDR2 YSYEKL. This CDR3 contains 18 residues. The CDR3 loop reads CASSQGRQGGLAKNIQYF.

CDR3 protein: CATSESRTGELFF. This chain uses TRBV24-1 with TRBJ2-2. The CDR3 covers 13 residues. CDR1 KGHDR and CDR2 SFDVKD come from the germline V gene.

The chain uses TRBV5-1 and TRBJ2-7; the D gene TCRdb calls, TRBD1, cannot be checked with no DNA. The CDR3 is made up of 15 amino acids. Germline CDR1 is SGHRS and CDR2 is YFSETQ. The CDR3: CASSLTGRSSYEQYF.

This chain joins TRBV7-6 and TRBJ2-3. CDR1 and CDR2 from the germline V gene are SGHVS and FNYEAQ. CDR3 length: 14 amino acids. The CDR3 is CASSKGLGTDTQYF.

The chain couples TRBV6-2 or TRBV6-3 to TRBJ2-1; there is no DNA to check the TCRdb D call of TRBD2. Germline CDR1 and CDR2: MNHEY and SVGEGT. This CDR3 has 13 amino acids. The CDR3 spells CASSLDEELEQFF.